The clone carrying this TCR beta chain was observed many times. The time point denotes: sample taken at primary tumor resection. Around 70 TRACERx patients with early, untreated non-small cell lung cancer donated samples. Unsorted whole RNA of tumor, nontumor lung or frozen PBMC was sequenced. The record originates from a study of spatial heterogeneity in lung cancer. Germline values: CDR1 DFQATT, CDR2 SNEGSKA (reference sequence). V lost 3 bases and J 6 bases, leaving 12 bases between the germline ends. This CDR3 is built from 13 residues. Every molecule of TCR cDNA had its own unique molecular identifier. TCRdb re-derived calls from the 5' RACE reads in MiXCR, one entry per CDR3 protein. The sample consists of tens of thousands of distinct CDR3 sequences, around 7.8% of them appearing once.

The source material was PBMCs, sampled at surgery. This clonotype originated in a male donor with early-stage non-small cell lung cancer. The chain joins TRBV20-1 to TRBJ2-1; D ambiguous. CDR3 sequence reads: CSASKVVRNEQFF. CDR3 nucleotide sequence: TGCAGTGCTAGTAAGGTGGTCCGCAATGAGCAGTTCTTC.